This TCR beta chain was retrieved from a study of OX40 agonist ivuxolimab in advanced cancers. Study at large: Ivuxolimab is a fully human IgG2 antibody that activates OX40 (CD134).

The investigators sampled blood at baseline, at cycle 4 day 1, and at cycle 7 day 1. This clone has at least ten counts. What it recognizes is unknown. Method: immunoSEQ multiplex PCR; TCRdb's copy keeps in-frame clones and lacks some. The sample yields 100,000 or so clones, just over 85% seen once. Study results and caveats: Doses of 0.1 to 3.0 mg/kg were accompanied by clonal expansion of CD4+ and CD8+ blood T cells by week 6.

Germline lookup yields CDR1 LGHNA and CDR2 YNFKEQ. The CDR3 loop spans 16 amino acids. The V segment lost 2 bases and the J segment 4 bases; nucleotides outside the gene matches: 10. The V call is TRBV4-2, the J call TRBJ2-7; 8 bases agree with TRBD2. The material sequenced was CD4+ or CD8+ T cells sorted from blood, taken in a trial of the OX40 agonist ivuxolimab. This receptor was obtained from an adult with an advanced solid tumor such as melanoma, head and neck, liver or kidney cancer. CDR3 region: CASSQYSAGEHYEQYF. The CDR3 DNA reads as TGTGCCAGCAGCCAATATTCAGCGGGAGAACATTACGAGCAGTACTTC.